The 30 T cell receptor beta chains given below trace back to one sample, sequenced in a study of early T cells in non-severe SARS-CoV-2 infection. TCRdb passed the 5' RACE reads through MiXCR, listing each CDR3 protein once. The sample records approximately 50,000 distinct CDR3 sequences, roughly 9.3% being singletons. The sample comprised whole blood. All receptors come from an adult who was a healthcare worker with PCR-confirmed SARS-CoV-2 infection or an uninfected control (not recorded which).

The J gene is TRBJ2-1, the V gene TRBV27; D perhaps matches TRBD1 (6 bases). This CDR3 spans 15 amino acids. Germline loops: CDR1 MNHEY, CDR2 SMNVEV (reference sequence). Deletions cut 4 bases from V and 0 bases from J, with 10 bases between. The CDR3 DNA follows: TGTGCCAGCAGTTCAGGGGCCTACTCCTACAATGAGCAGTTCTTC. Translation gives CASSSGAYSYNEQFF.

The table lists this clonotype with many counts. The chain joins TRBV19 to TRBJ2-6; D remains ambiguous. V lost 5 bases to trimming and J lost 1 base, with 15 bases between them. CDR1 and CDR2 from the germline V gene are LNHDA and SQIVND (reference sequence). The CDR3 is 17 residues long. CDR3 nucleotide sequence: TGTGCCAGTAGTTCCGGGTTTGCGAGATCTGGGGCCAACGTCCTGACTTTC. This translates into CASSSGFARSGANVLTF.

V gene TRBV6-2 or TRBV6-3 combines with J gene TRBJ2-2; 8 bases agree with TRBD1. The J segment lost 2 bases and the V segment lost 7 bases, leaving 9 bases of the junction unmatched. From germline, CDR1 is MNHEY and CDR2 SVGEGT. The CDR3 is 16 residues long. CDR3 protein: CASKERTGTNTGELFF. The CDR3 nucleotides read TGTGCCAGCAAAGAACGGACAGGGACTAACACCGGGGAGCTGTTTTTT.

There are a few counts of this clonotype. This chain uses TRBV3-1 with TRBJ2-3; a possible D gene is TRBD1 (6 bases). The CDR3 is made up of 15 amino acids. CDR1 and CDR2 (germline): LGHDT, YNNKEL (reference sequence). V was trimmed by 2 bases and J by 6 bases, leaving 15 bases between them. The DNA of the CDR3 is TGTGCCAGCAGCCAACAGGGGCTCTCCCCGGATACGCAGTATTTT. Translated, it gives CASSQQGLSPDTQYF.

This clonotype has ten or more counts. This sequence joins TRBV29-1 and TRBJ1-1; a possible D gene is TRBD1 (6 bases). With 7 bases removed from V and 8 bases from J, the gap between germline ends came to 17 bases. This CDR3 spans 12 amino acids. Germline assignment: CDR1 SQVTM and CDR2 ANQGSEA. The CDR3 region has the DNA TGCAGCGGTCACGACAGGAGGAACGAAGCTTTCTTT. It translates to CSGHDRRNEAFF.

This clonotype was picked up many times. The gene calls are TRBV3-1 and TRBJ2-7, with no clear D. The germline V gene has CDR1 LGHDT and CDR2 YNNKEL (reference sequence). The V gene lost 1 base and the J gene lost 2 bases, with 3 bases spanning the gap. CDR3 length: 12 amino acids. CDR3 residues: CASSQVTYEQYF. As DNA, the CDR3 is TGTGCCAGCAGCCAAGTTACCTACGAGCAGTACTTC.

This clonotype was found a few times. The chain couples TRBV12-3 or TRBV12-4 to TRBJ1-1; D is ambiguous. CDR3 length equals 12 residues. Trimming left V 3 bases short and J 1 base short, with 3 bases between. Written as DNA, the CDR3 is TGTGCCAGCAGTTTTTGGAACACTGAAGCTTTCTTT. It is translated as CASSFWNTEAFF.

This clonotype turned up a few times. The V and J genes are TRBV7-8 and TRBJ2-7; 7 nucleotides line up with TRBD1. The CDR3 covers 14 residues. J was trimmed by 1 base and V by 6 bases; bases with no gene match: 6. Germline CDR1 SGHVS, CDR2 FQNEAQ. The CDR3: CASRTRDRSYEQYF. The CDR3, as DNA: TGTGCCAGCAGGACACGGGACAGATCCTACGAGCAGTACTTC.

The chain combines TRBV5-8 with TRBJ2-1; 14 bases map to TRBD2. Germline CDR1 is SGHTS and CDR2 is YDEGEE. Trimming cost V 6 bases and J 2 bases; bases outside gene matches: 13. The CDR3 spans 19 residues. The CDR3 protein is CASIRRGLAGGPAYNEQFF. The CDR3 DNA follows: TGTGCCAGCATCCGTAGAGGACTAGCGGGAGGCCCAGCCTACAATGAGCAGTTCTTC.

This clonotype was observed many times. The chain recombines TRBV7-2 with TRBJ1-5; unclear D gene. Looked up from germline, CDR1 is SGHTA and CDR2 is FQGNSA. Trimming shortened V by 1 base and J by 0 bases, and 7 bases separated the two germline ends. The CDR3 runs to 15 residues. CDR3 sequence: CASSLGPYSNQPQHF. The CDR3 DNA reads as TGTGCCAGCAGCTTAGGACCTTATAGCAATCAGCCCCAGCATTTT. The full variable domain, its missing parts supplied by reference TRBV7-2 and TRBJ1-5, is GAGVSQSPSNKVTEKGKDVELRCDPISGHTALYWYRQSLGQGLEFLIYFQGNSAPDKSGLPSDRFSAERTGGSVSTLTIQRTQQEDSAVYLCASSLGPYSNQPQHFGDGTRLSIL.

The J gene is TRBJ2-6, the V gene TRBV7-2; D unclear. Germline V gene lookup returns CDR1 SGHTA and CDR2 FQGNSA. This CDR3 contains 15 residues. Trimming took 6 bases from V and 0 from J, leaving 9 bases between them. This chain's CDR3 is CASRDVGSGANVLTF. The CDR3 coding sequence is TGTGCCAGCAGGGACGTCGGCTCTGGGGCCAACGTCCTGACTTTC.

This clonotype showed up just a few times. The chain uses TRBV5-1 and TRBJ2-1, with a weak D call TRBD2 (5 bases). CDR1 is SGHRS and CDR2 is YFSETQ in the germline V gene. This CDR3 is built from 15 residues. The V end lost 4 bases, the J end lost 9 bases, and 20 bases lay between the germline ends. CDR3 amino acids: CASSVASTRSGEQFF. The CDR3 region has the DNA TGCGCCAGCAGCGTGGCTAGCACCCGGAGCGGTGAGCAGTTCTTC.

The chain recombines TRBV6-2 or TRBV6-3 with TRBJ2-1, with 14 bases lining up with TRBD2. The CDR3 totals 15 residues. Trimming at V came to 11 bases and at J to 2 bases, leaving 5 bases not matched to a gene. Germline assignment: CDR1 MNHEY and CDR2 SVGEGT. CDR3 in amino acids: CAGGTSGGPYNEQFF. As DNA, the CDR3 is TGTGCCGGCGGGACTAGCGGGGGCCCCTACAATGAGCAGTTCTTC.

This clonotype is termed medium-sized (0.01 to 0.1%). The chain couples TRBV12-3 or TRBV12-4 to TRBJ2-1, with 10 bases fitting TRBD1. The CDR3 is made up of 17 amino acids. Trimming cost V 5 bases and J 8 bases; bases outside gene matches: 15. Written as DNA, the CDR3 is TGTGCCAGCAGTCTCAACTCCGGGACAGGGGTTTCCCATGAGCAGTTCTTC. Translating gives CASSLNSGTGVSHEQFF.

This clonotype was observed a handful of times. The chain combines TRBV24-1 with TRBJ2-1, with 10 bases identical to TRBD2. The V gene end was trimmed by 4 bases and the J gene end by 9 bases; junction bases not matched to a gene: 17. CDR1 is KGHDR, CDR2 SFDVKD, per germline. The CDR3 is 18 residues long. Here the CDR3 DNA reads TGTGCCACCAGTGACTCCCGAACTAGCGGGGAGGGGAGACGTGAGCAGTTCTTC. Residues: CATSDSRTSGEGRREQFF.

This clonotype turned up a few times. The chain recombines TRBV29-1 with TRBJ2-5, with D unclear. The germline CDR1 and CDR2 sequences are SQVTM and ANQGSEA. Deletions cut 0 bases from V and 4 bases from J, with 6 bases between. CDR3 size: 12 residues. CDR3 residues: CSVEEGGETQYF. CDR3 sequence (DNA): TGCAGCGTTGAAGAGGGTGGAGAGACCCAGTACTTC.

This clonotype was seen only a few times. V gene TRBV19 combines with J gene TRBJ2-5; the match to TRBD2 covers 8 bases. Germline V gene sequence: CDR1 LNHDA, CDR2 SQIVND (reference sequence). The V and J ends lost 3 bases and 2 bases, in that order; junction bases with no gene match: 5. CDR3 length: 15 amino acids. The CDR3 DNA reads as TGTGCCAGTAGTATCGGACTAGCAGGACAAGAGACCCAGTACTTC. Translating gives CASSIGLAGQETQYF.

This clonotype was recorded at least ten times. The rearrangement links TRBV29-1 to TRBJ2-7, with 8 bases identical to TRBD1. The germline V gene encodes CDR1 SQVTM and CDR2 ANQGSEA. V gave up 4 bases and J gave up 3 bases; unmatched junction bases: 5. CDR3 length equals 13 residues. The CDR3 nucleotides are TGCAGCGTTGCCCGGACAGGGAACTACGAGCAGTACTTC. Its translation is CSVARTGNYEQYF.

The rearrangement joins TRBV6-2 or TRBV6-3 to TRBJ2-1; unclear D gene. Germline V CDR1 and CDR2: MNHEY, SVGEGT. The CDR3 consists of 17 residues. V was trimmed by 2 bases and J by 6 bases, leaving 20 bases between them. As DNA, the CDR3 is TGTGCCAGCAGTTACCCTCGGGCTAGTCCTTCCCGCAATGAGCAGTTCTTC. Translated: CASSYPRASPSRNEQFF.

This clonotype was detected only a few times. Relative to the germline gene, one junction end is altered; a read error may explain this. The chain uses TRBV28 and TRBJ1-1; weak D call: TRBD1 (6 bases). Looked up from germline, CDR1 is MDHEN and CDR2 is SYDVKM. CDR3 length: 12 residues. This CDR3 is CASSLSQGTARF. The CDR3 coding sequence is TGTGCCAGCAGTTTATCACAGGGTACTGCCCGATTT.

Notes on this clonotype: A much larger clone sits a single nucleotide away, making a read error possible. The chain uses TRBV7-9 and TRBJ1-4; D is possibly TRBD1 (6 bases). The CDR3 spans 15 residues. The V end lost 10 bases, the J end lost 3 bases, and 18 bases lay between the germline ends. CDR1 and CDR2 (germline): SEHNR, FQNEAQ (reference sequence). CDR3 bases: TGTGCCAACAGTCTTCGGGACAACGCTAATGAAAAACTGTTTTTT. Amino acid sequence: CANSLRDNANEKLFF.

A word on this clonotype: The germline gene is not matched at one end of the junction; a read error may be the cause. The gene calls are TRBV9 and TRBJ1-1; 7 bases are a match to TRBD1. CDR3 length: 14 amino acids. Germline V CDR1 and CDR2: SGDLS, YYNGEE. The CDR3 sequence is CVSSGFDRDTEAFF. CDR3 nucleotide sequence: TGTGTCAGCAGCGGATTTGACAGGGACACTGAAGCTTTCTTT.

V usage is TRBV29-1 and J usage is TRBJ2-1; D is unresolved. Germline V CDR1 and CDR2: SQVTM, ANQGSEA. V was cut by 1 base and J by 7 bases, with 11 bases left in between. This CDR3 has 13 residues. The CDR3: CSVEVHHGNEQFF. In nucleotides, the CDR3 is TGCAGCGTTGAAGTCCATCACGGGAATGAGCAGTTCTTC.

This clonotype is categorized as medium-sized. V and J are TRBV12-3 or TRBV12-4 and TRBJ2-7; perhaps D is TRBD1 or TRBD2 (5 bases each). This CDR3 region has 15 residues. Trimming shortened V by 5 bases and J by 1 base, and 15 bases separated the two germline ends. CDR3 nucleotide sequence: TGTGCCAGCAGTGTAGGGACCTACCTATCCTACGAGCAGTACTTC. It encodes CASSVGTYLSYEQYF.

This clonotype was observed at least ten times. CDR3 nucleotide sequence: TGTGCCAGCAGACCCGACGCCCCCTACGAGCAGTACTTC. It codes for CASRPDAPYEQYF. This chain connects TRBV27 to TRBJ2-7; no clear D gene. Germline lookup yields CDR1 MNHEY and CDR2 SMNVEV (reference sequence). This CDR3 is 13 amino acids long. Trimming took 6 bases from V and 2 from J, leaving 11 bases between them.

Regarding this clonotype: One junction end does not reproduce the germline sequence, and a read error may be involved. The chain links TRBV29-1 to TRBJ2-6, with unresolved D. CDR1 and CDR2 from the germline V gene are SQVTM and ANQGSEA. The CDR3 sequence is 13 residues long. CDR3 loop: CSVEGTGANVLTF. CDR3 DNA sequence: TGCAGCGTAGAAGGCACCGGGGCCAACGTCCTGACTTTC.

There are many counts of this clonotype. This chain joins TRBV24-1 and TRBJ2-1, with 14 positions matching TRBD2. V lost 3 bases to trimming and J lost 3 bases; unmatched junction nucleotides: 9. Germline CDR1 KGHDR, CDR2 SFDVKD. The CDR3 sequence is 19 residues long. This CDR3 reads CATSDNPGTSGSIYNEQFF. In DNA, the CDR3 is TGTGCCACCAGTGATAACCCCGGGACTAGCGGGAGTATCTACAATGAGCAGTTCTTC.

This clonotype occurred a few times. The V and J genes are TRBV12-3 or TRBV12-4 and TRBJ2-2, with 9 bases lining up with TRBD2. Germline trimming cut 5 bases from V and 2 bases from J; bases unmatched to any gene: 6. This CDR3 has 16 residues. Here the CDR3 DNA reads TGTGCCAGCAGTCCCATACTAGCGGGTAACACCGGGGAGCTGTTTTTT. It codes for CASSPILAGNTGELFF.

This clonotype was found many times. This chain connects TRBV6-2 or TRBV6-3 to TRBJ1-5; TRBD1 is a possible D gene (5 bases). The germline V and J ends were trimmed by 2 bases and 5 bases, with 7 bases remaining between them. The length of the CDR3 is 13 residues. CDR1 is MNHEY and CDR2 is SVGEGT in the germline V gene. CDR3 DNA: TGTGCCAGCAGTTACAGGGGATATCAGCCCCAGCATTTT. Protein sequence: CASSYRGYQPQHF.

The genes are TRBV5-4 and TRBJ2-7, with TRBD1 matching over 9 bases. The CDR3 has 18 residues. V trimming: 0 bases; J trimming: 6 bases; junction bases outside the gene matches: 16. Germline V gives CDR1 SGHNT, CDR2 YYREEE (reference sequence). The chain's CDR3 is CASSLAGILGQGAVEQYF. Here the CDR3 DNA reads TGTGCCAGCAGCTTGGCCGGAATCTTGGGACAGGGAGCAGTCGAGCAGTACTTC.